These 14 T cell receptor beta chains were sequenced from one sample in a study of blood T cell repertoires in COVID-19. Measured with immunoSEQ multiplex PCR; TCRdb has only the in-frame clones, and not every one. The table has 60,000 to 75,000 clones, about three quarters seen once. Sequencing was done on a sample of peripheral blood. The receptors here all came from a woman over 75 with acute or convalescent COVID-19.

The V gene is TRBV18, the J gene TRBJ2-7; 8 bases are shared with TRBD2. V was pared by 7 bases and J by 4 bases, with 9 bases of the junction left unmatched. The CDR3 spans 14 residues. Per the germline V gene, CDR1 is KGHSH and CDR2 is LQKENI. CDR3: CASWPGLDGYEQYF. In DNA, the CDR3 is TGTGCCAGCTGGCCGGGACTAGACGGGTACGAGCAGTACTTC.

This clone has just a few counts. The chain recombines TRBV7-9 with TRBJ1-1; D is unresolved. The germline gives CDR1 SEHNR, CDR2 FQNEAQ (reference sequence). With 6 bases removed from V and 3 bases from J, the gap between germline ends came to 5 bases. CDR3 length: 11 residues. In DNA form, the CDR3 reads TGTGCCAGCAGAGAGGACACTGAAGCTTTCTTT. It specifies CASREDTEAFF.

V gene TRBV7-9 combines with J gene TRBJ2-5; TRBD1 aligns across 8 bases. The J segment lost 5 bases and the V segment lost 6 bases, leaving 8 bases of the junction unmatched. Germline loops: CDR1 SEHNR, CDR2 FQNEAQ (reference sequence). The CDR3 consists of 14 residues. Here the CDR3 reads CASRVDRGRETQYF. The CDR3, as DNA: TGTGCCAGCAGGGTCGACAGGGGAAGGGAGACCCAGTACTTC.

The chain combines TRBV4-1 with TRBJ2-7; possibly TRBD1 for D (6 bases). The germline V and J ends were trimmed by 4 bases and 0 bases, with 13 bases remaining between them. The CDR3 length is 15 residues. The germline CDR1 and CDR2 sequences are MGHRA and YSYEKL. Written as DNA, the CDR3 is TGCGCCAGCAGCCGGGACACGTTCAGCTCCTACGAGCAGTACTTC. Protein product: CASSRDTFSSYEQYF.

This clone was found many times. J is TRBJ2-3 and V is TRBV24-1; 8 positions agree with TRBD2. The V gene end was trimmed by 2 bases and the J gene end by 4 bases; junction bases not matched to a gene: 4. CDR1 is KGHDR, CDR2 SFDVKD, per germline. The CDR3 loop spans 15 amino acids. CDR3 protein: CATSDWGTRPDTQYF. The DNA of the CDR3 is TGTGCCACCAGTGATTGGGGGACTAGGCCAGATACGCAGTATTTT.

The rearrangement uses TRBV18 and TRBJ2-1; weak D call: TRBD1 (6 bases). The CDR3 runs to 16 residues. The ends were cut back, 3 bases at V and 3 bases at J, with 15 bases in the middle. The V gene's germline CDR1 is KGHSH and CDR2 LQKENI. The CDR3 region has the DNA TGTGCCAGCTCACCGACAGGACAGACTTTCTACAATGAGCAGTTCTTC. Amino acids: CASSPTGQTFYNEQFF.

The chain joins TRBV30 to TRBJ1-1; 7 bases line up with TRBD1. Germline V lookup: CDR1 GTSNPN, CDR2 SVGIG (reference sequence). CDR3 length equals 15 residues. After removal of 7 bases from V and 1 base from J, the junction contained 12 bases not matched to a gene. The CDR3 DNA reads TGTGCCTCCCTCACAAAGACAGGGAGGAACACTGAAGCTTTCTTT. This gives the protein CASLTKTGRNTEAFF.

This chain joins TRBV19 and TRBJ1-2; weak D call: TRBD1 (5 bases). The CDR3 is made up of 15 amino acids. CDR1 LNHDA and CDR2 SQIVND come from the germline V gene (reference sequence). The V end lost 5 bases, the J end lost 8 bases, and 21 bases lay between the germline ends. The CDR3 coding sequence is TGTGCCAGTAGTGTCGATACAGGCAGTCTTCGGGGCTACACCTTC. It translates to CASSVDTGSLRGYTF.

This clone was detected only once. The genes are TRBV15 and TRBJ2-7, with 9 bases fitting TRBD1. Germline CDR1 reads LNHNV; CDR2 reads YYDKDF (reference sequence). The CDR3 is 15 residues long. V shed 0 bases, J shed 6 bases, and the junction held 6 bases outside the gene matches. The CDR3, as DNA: TGTGCCACCAGCAGAGAAGGGACAGGGTTCGCCGAGCAGTACTTC. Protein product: CATSREGTGFAEQYF.

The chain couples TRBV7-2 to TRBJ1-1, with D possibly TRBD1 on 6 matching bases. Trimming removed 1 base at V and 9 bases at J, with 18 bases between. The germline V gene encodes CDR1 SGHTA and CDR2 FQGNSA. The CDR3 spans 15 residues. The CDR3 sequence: CASSLEDSPLNQAFF. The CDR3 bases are TGTGCCAGCAGCTTAGAGGACAGCCCTCTCAACCAAGCTTTCTTT.

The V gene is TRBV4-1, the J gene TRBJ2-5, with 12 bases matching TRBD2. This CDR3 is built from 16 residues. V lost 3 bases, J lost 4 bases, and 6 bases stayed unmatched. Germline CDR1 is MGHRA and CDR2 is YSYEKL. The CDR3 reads CASSQWEGLAGETQYF. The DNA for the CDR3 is TGCGCCAGCAGCCAGTGGGAGGGACTAGCGGGAGAGACCCAGTACTTC.

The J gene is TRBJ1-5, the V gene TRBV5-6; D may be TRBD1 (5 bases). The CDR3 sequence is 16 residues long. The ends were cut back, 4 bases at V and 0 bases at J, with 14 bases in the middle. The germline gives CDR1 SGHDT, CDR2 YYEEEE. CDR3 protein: CASSLYSGISNQPQHF. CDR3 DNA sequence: TGTGCCAGCAGCCTCTACTCAGGGATTAGCAATCAGCCCCAGCATTTT.

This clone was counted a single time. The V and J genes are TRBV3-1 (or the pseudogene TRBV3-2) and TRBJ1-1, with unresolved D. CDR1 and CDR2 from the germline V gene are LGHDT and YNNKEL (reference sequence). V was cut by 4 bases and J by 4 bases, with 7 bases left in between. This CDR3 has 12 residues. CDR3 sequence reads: CASSPEGTEAFF. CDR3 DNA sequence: TGTGCCAGCAGCCCCGAGGGCACTGAAGCTTTCTTT.

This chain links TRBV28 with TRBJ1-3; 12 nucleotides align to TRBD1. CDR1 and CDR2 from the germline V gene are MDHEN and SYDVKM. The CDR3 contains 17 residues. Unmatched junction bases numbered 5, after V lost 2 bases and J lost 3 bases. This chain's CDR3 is CASSLGGQGADGNTIYF. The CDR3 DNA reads TGTGCCAGCAGTTTAGGGGGACAGGGGGCGGATGGAAACACCATATATTTT. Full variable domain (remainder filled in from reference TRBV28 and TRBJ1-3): DVKVTQSSRYLVKRTGEKVFLECVQDMDHENMFWYRQDPGLGLRLIYFSYDVKMKEKGDIPEGYSVSREKKERFSLILESASTNQTSMYLCASSLGGQGADGNTIYFGEGSWLTVV.